This T cell receptor (beta chain) was profiled in a study of graft-versus-host responses after intestinal transplantation. Findings of the study overall: Subjects displaying graft-donor T cell macrochimerism possessed elevated graft-versus-host to host-versus-graft clonal ratios inside allografts.

The V end lost 4 bases, the J end lost 14 bases, and 18 bases lay between the germline ends. Germline CDR1 and CDR2: MGHRA and YSYEKL. The CDR3 is 14 residues long. In its sample, this clone was seen a few times. Its target is unknown. Assay: immunoSEQ multiplex PCR; the TCRdb copy retains only in-frame clones and omits some. Among 130,000 or so clones listed, more than 90% were seen once. The sequencing used unstimulated CD4+ T cells sorted from spleen or lymph node cells, collected before intestinal transplant. The V gene is TRBV4-1, the J gene TRBJ1-6; D gene unclear. The TCR was taken from a human donor who received an intestinal transplant. The CDR3, as DNA: TGCGCCAGCAGCCTCCTTATGGGGTTAAGAACCCTCCACTTT. Encoded protein: CASSLLMGLRTLHF.